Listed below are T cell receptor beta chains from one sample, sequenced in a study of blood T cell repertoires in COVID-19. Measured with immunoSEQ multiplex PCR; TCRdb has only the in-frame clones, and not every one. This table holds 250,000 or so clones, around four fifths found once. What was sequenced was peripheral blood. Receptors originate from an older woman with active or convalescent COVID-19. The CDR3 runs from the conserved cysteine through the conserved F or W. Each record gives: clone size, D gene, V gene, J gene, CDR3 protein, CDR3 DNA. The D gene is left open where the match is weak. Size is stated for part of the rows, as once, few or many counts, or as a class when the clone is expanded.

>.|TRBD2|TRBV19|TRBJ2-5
CASSIGAGEETQYF
TGTGCCAGTAGTATAGGAGCGGGAGAAGAGACCCAGTACTTC
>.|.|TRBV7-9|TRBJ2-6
CASSLGLGMGHSGANVLTF
TGTGCCAGCAGCTTAGGACTCGGGATGGGCCACTCTGGGGCCAACGTCCTGACTTTC
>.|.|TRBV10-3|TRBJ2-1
CAISALGQGGSPYNEQFF
TGTGCCATCAGTGCCTTGGGGCAGGGGGGATCTCCCTACAATGAGCAGTTCTTC
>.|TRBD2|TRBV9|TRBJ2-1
CASSEGLAGVNEQFF
TGTGCCAGCAGCGAGGGACTAGCGGGAGTGAATGAGCAGTTCTTC
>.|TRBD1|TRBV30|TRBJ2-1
CAWSIPRDRVYEQFF
TGTGCCTGGAGTATCCCCCGGGACAGGGTCTATGAGCAGTTCTTC
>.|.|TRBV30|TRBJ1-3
CAWSVLAGAGNTIYF
TGTGCCTGGAGTGTACTGGCAGGGGCTGGAAACACCATATATTTT
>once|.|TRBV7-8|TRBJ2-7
CASSLSPSSYEQYF
TGTGCCAGCAGCTTAAGTCCTAGCTCCTACGAGCAGTACTTC
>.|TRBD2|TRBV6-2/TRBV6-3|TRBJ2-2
CASSYELAGARTGELFF
TGTGCCAGCAGTTACGAACTAGCGGGAGCTCGAACCGGGGAGCTGTTTTTT
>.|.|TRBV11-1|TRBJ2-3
CASRPEAIENTDTQYF
TGTGCCAGCAGGCCTGAAGCAATAGAGAACACAGATACGCAGTATTTT
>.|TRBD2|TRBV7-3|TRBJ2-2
CASSLLPLAGEDTGELFF
TGTGCCAGCAGCTTACTTCCCCTAGCGGGAGAGGACACCGGGGAGCTGTTTTTT
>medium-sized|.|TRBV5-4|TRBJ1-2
CASSPGSFNLYGYTF
TGTGCCAGCAGCCCCGGGTCGTTTAATCTTTATGGCTACACCTTC
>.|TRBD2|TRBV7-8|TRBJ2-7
CASKPGLGYEQYF
TGTGCCAGTAAACCGGGACTAGGGTACGAGCAGTACTTC
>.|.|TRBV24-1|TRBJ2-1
CATSDLGQHNEQFF
TGTGCCACCAGTGATCTAGGACAGCATAATGAGCAGTTCTTC
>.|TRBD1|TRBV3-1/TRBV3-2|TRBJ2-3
CASSQGQGVRGTDTQYF
TGTGCCAGCAGCCAAGGACAGGGGGTAAGGGGCACAGATACGCAGTATTTT
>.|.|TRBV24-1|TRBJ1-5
CATSDFRATQPQHF
TGTGCCACCAGTGATTTCAGGGCGACTCAGCCCCAGCATTTT